Given below is one TCR beta chain in context. Antigen: not known. The record originates from a study of shared clonotypes between healthy human individuals. Study results and caveats: Incomplete sequencing of sorted subsets was indicated by rarefaction despite large depth.

The method was immunoSEQ multiplex PCR; TCRdb's version includes in-frame clones alone and lacks a portion of them. The table has over a million clones, about 77% seen once. CDR1 WNHNN and CDR2 SYGVQD come from the germline V gene (reference sequence). V was clipped by 0 bases and J by 2 bases, with 11 bases between them. The length of the CDR3 is 15 residues. Sample: memory CD4+ T cells sorted from blood. Stated subset: CD45RA-negative fraction. This sequence joins TRBV10-1 and TRBJ2-7; D perhaps matches TRBD2 (5 bases). This TCR derives from a man aged 18 to 29 in good health. The chain's CDR3 is CASSESSAGTYEQYF. In nucleotides, the CDR3 is TGCGCCAGCAGTGAGTCGTCGGCCGGGACCTACGAGCAGTACTTC.